These 8 T cell receptor beta chains originate from one sample sequenced in a study of cytomegalovirus exposure and HLA in healthy donors. It was with 60 Vbeta and 13 Jbeta primers that the PCR ran. Sequencing used immunoSEQ multiplex PCR; TCRdb keeps in-frame clones, though not all of them. Of around 200,000 clones listed, 80% are singletons. Sequenced: PBMCs. The receptors shown here come from a boy younger than 18 in good health and CMV-seronegative.

Only a few counts were recorded for this clone. CDR3 region: CASSHPDSREQFF. CDR3 nucleotides: TGTGCCAGCAGCCATCCGGACTCCCGGGAGCAGTTCTTC. This sequence joins TRBV5-4 and TRBJ2-1, with D tentatively TRBD2 (5 bases). The CDR3 spans 13 residues. Between the trimmed V and J ends, which lost 4 bases and 10 bases, there was a span of 15 bases. CDR1 SGHNT and CDR2 YYREEE come from the germline V gene (reference sequence). Full variable domain (rest looked up from reference TRBV5-4 and TRBJ2-1): ETGVTQSPTHLIKTRGQQVTLRCSSQSGHNTVSWYQQALGQGPQFIFQYYREEENGRGNFPPRFSGLQFPNYSSELNVNALELDDSALYLCASSHPDSREQFFGPGTRLTVL.

The rearrangement joins TRBV9 to TRBJ2-3; D is perhaps TRBD1 (5 bases). The CDR3 contains 15 residues. CDR1 is SGDLS and CDR2 is YYNGEE in the germline V gene. V was trimmed by 3 bases and J by 6 bases, leaving 17 bases between them. This CDR3 is CASSADSPWADTQYF. CDR3 in DNA: TGTGCCAGCAGCGCTGACAGTCCCTGGGCGGATACGCAGTATTTT.

This sequence joins TRBV2 and TRBJ2-3, with unresolved D. The CDR3 contains 17 residues. V was clipped by 2 bases and J by 1 base, with 16 bases between them. Germline V gives CDR1 SNHLY, CDR2 FYNNEI. The CDR3 sequence is CASSESIISLGTDTQYF. CDR3 bases: TGTGCCAGCAGTGAATCTATTATCTCGTTAGGCACAGATACGCAGTATTTT.

V and J are TRBV4-3 and TRBJ1-2; 12 positions match TRBD1. There are 16 residues in the CDR3. J lost 8 bases, V lost 5 bases, and 12 bases had no gene match. Germline V CDR1 and CDR2: LGHNA, YSLEER. CDR3: CASSKGRDRGPRGYTF. As DNA, the CDR3 is TGCGCCAGCAGCAAAGGCAGGGACAGGGGGCCTCGGGGCTACACCTTC.

The rearrangement joins TRBV4-1 to TRBJ1-4; D perhaps matches TRBD1 (6 bases). The germline CDR1 and CDR2 sequences are MGHRA and YSYEKL. The CDR3 has 15 residues. The V end lost 1 base, the J end lost 4 bases, and 10 bases lay between the germline ends. The CDR3 here is CASSQVGASNEKLFF. The CDR3 bases are TGCGCCAGCAGCCAAGTGGGGGCAAGTAATGAAAAACTGTTTTTT.

The chain carries TRBV27 and TRBJ1-2, with TRBD1 matching 7 bases. Germline loops: CDR1 MNHEY, CDR2 SMNVEV (reference sequence). The ends lost 6 bases at V and 8 bases at J; junction bases unmatched: 3. The CDR3 loop spans 11 amino acids. CDR3 nucleotides: TGTGCCAGCAGGACAGGGTTAGGCTACACCTTC. It specifies CASRTGLGYTF.

The chain carries TRBV11-3 and TRBJ2-1, with 7 bases that match TRBD2. The junction had 14 bases not matched to a gene; V was cut back by 1 base and J by 5 bases. Germline V lookup: CDR1 SGHNT, CDR2 YENEEA. The CDR3 totals 18 residues. Here the CDR3 DNA reads TGTGCCAGCAGCTTAGTGGGGCTTGCGGGAGCCACCCACAATGAGCAGTTCTTC. It codes for CASSLVGLAGATHNEQFF.

J is TRBJ1-4 and V is TRBV6-1; D call uncertain. CDR3 length: 15 amino acids. Trimming pared 7 bases from V and 0 bases from J, leaving 12 bases between. Germline CDR1 is MNHNS and CDR2 is SASEGT. The CDR3 region is CASMRHIATNEKLFF. CDR3 bases: TGTGCCAGCATGCGACACATTGCAACTAATGAAAAACTGTTTTTT.